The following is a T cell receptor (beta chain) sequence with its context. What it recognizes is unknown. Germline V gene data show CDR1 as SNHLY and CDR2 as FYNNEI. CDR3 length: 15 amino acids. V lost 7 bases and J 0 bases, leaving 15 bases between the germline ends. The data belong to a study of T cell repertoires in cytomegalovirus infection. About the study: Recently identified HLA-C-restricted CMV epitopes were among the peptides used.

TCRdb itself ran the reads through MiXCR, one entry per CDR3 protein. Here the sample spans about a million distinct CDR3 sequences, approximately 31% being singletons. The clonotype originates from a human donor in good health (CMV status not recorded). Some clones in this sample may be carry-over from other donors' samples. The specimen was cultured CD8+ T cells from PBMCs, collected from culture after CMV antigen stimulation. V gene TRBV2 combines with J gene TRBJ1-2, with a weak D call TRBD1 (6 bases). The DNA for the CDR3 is TGTGCCAGCATCGAATGGGGACAAGCTAACTATGGCTACACCTTC. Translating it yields CASIEWGQANYGYTF.